This TCR beta chain emerged from a study of T cell responses to AZD1222 COVID-19 vaccine. Overall study results and limits: All repertoire sampling was performed exclusively after the peak T cell response. Reports indicate that nearly half of spike-specific TCRs are directed at unmutated variant regions. Spike-specific TCR breadth and depth were elevated following two AZD1222 doses. Possibly, clonal diversity was underestimated; donors were largely white British and included more females.

Comment on this clone: Its antigen is still unknown. Other DNA variants within this sample encode the same CDR3.

The method was immunoSEQ multiplex PCR; TCRdb's version includes in-frame clones alone and lacks a portion of them. The top ten hold roughly 1.5% of the sample, which has some 120,000 clones, roughly 93% seen once. In germline, CDR1 is GTSNPN, CDR2 SVGIG (reference sequence). V gave up 4 bases and J gave up 4 bases, with 7 bases separating them. The CDR3 sequence is 11 residues long. The TCR originated in an adult who received the AZD1222 COVID-19 vaccine. The sample here was peripheral blood, taken 28 days after the second AZD1222 dose. The chain joins TRBV30 to TRBJ2-5; no reliable D call. CDR3 sequence: CAWTGGETQYF. The CDR3 coding sequence is TGTGCCTGGACGGGCGGAGAGACCCAGTACTTC.